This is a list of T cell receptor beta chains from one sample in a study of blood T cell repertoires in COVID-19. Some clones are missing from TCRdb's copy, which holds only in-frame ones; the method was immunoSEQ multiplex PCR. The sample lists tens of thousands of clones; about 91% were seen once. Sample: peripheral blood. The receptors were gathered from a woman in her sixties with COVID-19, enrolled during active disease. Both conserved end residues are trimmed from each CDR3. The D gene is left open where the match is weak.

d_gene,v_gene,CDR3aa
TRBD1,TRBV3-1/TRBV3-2,ASSQDQQGFGEAF
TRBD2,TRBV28,ASSMISGRAGEQY
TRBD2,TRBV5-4,ASSSPSGLAGYEQF
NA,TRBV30,AWTPSAYEQY
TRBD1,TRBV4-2,ASSAGQGAGGYT
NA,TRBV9,ASSVEQGNYGYT
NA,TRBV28,ASVSSRDIQY
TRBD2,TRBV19,ASRSLAPGGDEQF
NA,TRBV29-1,SVASSGNTIY
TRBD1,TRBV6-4,ASSQTGDTEAF
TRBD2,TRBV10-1,ASSERSGVTDTQY
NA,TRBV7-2,ASSFQVGSGANVLT
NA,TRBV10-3,AISDSVRGGINNQPQH
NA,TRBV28,ASRPLAGYEKLF
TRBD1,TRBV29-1,SVMTGASTEAF
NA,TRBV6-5,ATWGRVNTGELF
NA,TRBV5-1,ASSPEVQETQY
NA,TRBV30,AWSSYPQGVEKLF
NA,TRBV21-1,ASSTRGHLNTEAF
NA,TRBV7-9,ASSFAGSGNTIY
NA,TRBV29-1,SVGRVGGYGYT
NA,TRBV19,ASSRDWDNSPLH
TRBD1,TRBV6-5,ASNEQGVEQPQH
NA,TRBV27,ASSVMRSPTNTEAF
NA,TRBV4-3,ASSQDPNREAF
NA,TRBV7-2,ASSQAGMTPYEQY
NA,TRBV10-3,AISLNGVPDTQY
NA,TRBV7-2,ASSPGWAADEQY
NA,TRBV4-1,ASSQEWETLGNQPQH
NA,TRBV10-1,ASSSDKNTEAF
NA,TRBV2,ASIREGDTQY
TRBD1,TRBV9,ASSVSPDRGYGYT
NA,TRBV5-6,ASSLDRQETQY
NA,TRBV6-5,ASSYSGDYGYT
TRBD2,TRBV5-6,ASSYAGTSVTDTQY